These 10 T cell receptor beta chains came from one sample sequenced in a study of blood T cell repertoires in COVID-19. Measured with immunoSEQ multiplex PCR; TCRdb has only the in-frame clones, and not every one. The data contain 150,000 to 200,000 clones, 89% of them seen just once; the ten biggest clones take up 1.5% to 2%. The material sequenced was peripheral blood. The receptors derive from a man between 18 and 35 years old who had recovered from COVID-19.

V usage is TRBV27 and J usage is TRBJ1-5; D is unresolved. Per germline, CDR1 MNHEY and CDR2 SMNVEV (reference sequence). CDR3 size: 14 residues. Deletions cut 4 bases from V and 4 bases from J, with 11 bases between. This CDR3 is CASSSSIRNQPQHF. The CDR3 DNA reads TGTGCCAGCAGTTCGAGTATCCGAAATCAGCCCCAGCATTTT.

The rearrangement links TRBV7-9 to TRBJ2-5, with D possibly being TRBD2 (6 bases). The CDR3 has 14 amino acids. Germline V gene data show CDR1 as SEHNR and CDR2 as FQNEAQ (reference sequence). Trimming cost V 2 bases and J 5 bases, with 12 bases left between them. The CDR3 DNA reads as TGTGCCAGCAGCTTATGGGGGACTGGCGAGACCCAGTACTTC. This translates into CASSLWGTGETQYF.

The chain uses TRBV11-3 and TRBJ2-5, with 9 bases fitting TRBD1. The V and J ends lost 4 bases and 5 bases, in that order; junction bases with no gene match: 2. Germline CDR1 reads SGHNT; CDR2 reads YENEEA. The CDR3 totals 13 residues. The DNA of the CDR3 is TGTGCCAGCAGCTCCGGGACAGGGGAGACCCAGTACTTC. This encodes CASSSGTGETQYF. The full variable domain, with the rest looked up from reference TRBV11-3 and TRBJ2-5, is EAGVVQSPRYKIIEKKQPVAFWCNPISGHNTLYWYLQNLGQGPELLIRYENEEAVDDSQLPKDRFSAERLKGVDSTLKIQPAELGDSAVYLCASSSGTGETQYFGPGTRLLVL.

The chain recombines TRBV28 with TRBJ2-7, with a tentative D call TRBD1 (5 bases). V was pared by 6 bases and J by 4 bases, with 16 bases between. The CDR3 extends over 14 amino acids. Germline V gives CDR1 MDHEN, CDR2 SYDVKM. The CDR3 region has the DNA TGTGCCAGCAGCCACCGACAGATAACTTACGAGCAGTACTTC. It yields the protein CASSHRQITYEQYF. Variable domain in full (rest from reference TRBV28 and TRBJ2-7): DVKVTQSSRYLVKRTGEKVFLECVQDMDHENMFWYRQDPGLGLRLIYFSYDVKMKEKGDIPEGYSVSREKKERFSLILESASTNQTSMYLCASSHRQITYEQYFGPGTRLTVT.

This chain joins TRBV19 and TRBJ2-2, with 9 bases matching TRBD2. The germline V gene encodes CDR1 LNHDA and CDR2 SQIVND (reference sequence). The CDR3 loop spans 14 amino acids. J lost 6 bases, V lost 10 bases, and 9 bases had no gene match. The CDR3 is CATALAGVAGELFF. In nucleotides, the CDR3 is TGTGCCACAGCATTAGCGGGAGTGGCCGGGGAGCTGTTTTTT. Supplemented by reference TRBV19 and TRBJ2-2, the full variable domain reads DGGITQSPKYLFRKEGQNVTLSCEQNLNHDAMYWYRQDPGQGLRLIYYSQIVNDFQKGDIAEGYSVSREKKESFPLTVTSAQKNPTAFYLCATALAGVAGELFFGEGSRLTVL.

The chain uses TRBV19 and TRBJ2-1; 10 bases map to TRBD2. Germline V lookup: CDR1 LNHDA, CDR2 SQIVND (reference sequence). With 5 bases clipped from V and 10 bases from J, the junction kept 11 bases outside the gene matches. The CDR3 runs to 15 residues. CDR3 protein: CASSLLAGMLSEQFF. CDR3 nucleotide sequence: TGTGCCAGTAGTTTACTAGCGGGAATGCTATCAGAGCAGTTCTTC.

In this sample, this clone turned up once. V is TRBV7-2 and J is TRBJ2-4; 7 bases align to TRBD1. Germline assignment: CDR1 SGHTA and CDR2 FQGNSA. There are 12 residues in the CDR3. V dropped 8 bases and J dropped 4; count of bases not matched to a gene: 2. CDR3 region: CASGTVKNIQYF. The CDR3 DNA reads as TGTGCCAGCGGGACAGTAAAAAACATTCAGTACTTC.

The chain joins TRBV6-5 to TRBJ2-7, with D tentatively TRBD2 (6 bases). CDR3 length equals 15 residues. V lost 0 bases and J lost 2, with 11 bases in between. Germline CDR1 reads MNHEY; CDR2 reads SVGAGI. The CDR3 DNA sequence: TGTGCCAGCAGTTACTCGCCTTCGGGAGCCTACGAGCAGTACTTC. Translating it yields CASSYSPSGAYEQYF.

The J gene is TRBJ1-1, the V gene TRBV7-8, with a possible D match to TRBD1 (6 bases). Trimming removed 1 base from V and 11 bases from J, with 14 bases in between. The CDR3 has 13 amino acids. Germline lookup yields CDR1 SGHVS and CDR2 FQNEAQ. The CDR3 sequence is CASSLGGRGWAFF. The CDR3 region has the DNA TGTGCCAGCAGCTTAGGGGGCAGGGGATGGGCTTTCTTT.

The rearrangement links TRBV30 to TRBJ2-7; D perhaps matches TRBD2 (6 bases). V dropped 8 bases and J dropped 0 bases, with 14 bases sitting between them. This CDR3 is built from 13 residues. Per the germline V gene, CDR1 is GTSNPN and CDR2 is SVGIG (reference sequence). The CDR3 nucleotides read TGTGCCAGAAGTAGCGGTCCCTCCTACGAGCAGTACTTC. Its protein product is CARSSGPSYEQYF.